The 19 T cell receptor beta chains in this list originate from one sample, sequenced in a study of cytomegalovirus exposure and HLA in healthy donors. The PCR had 60 Vbeta and 13 Jbeta primers. Measured with immunoSEQ multiplex PCR; TCRdb has only the in-frame clones, and not every one. The sample has about 160,000 clones; around 80% are singletons. The sample consisted of PBMCs. The receptor source for this set is a man between 25 and 39 years old in good health and CMV-seronegative.

The chain joins TRBV28 to TRBJ1-5; 7 bases agree with TRBD1. The CDR3 runs to 16 residues. Germline trimming cut 3 bases from V and 1 base from J; bases unmatched to any gene: 6. Germline assignment: CDR1 MDHEN and CDR2 SYDVKM. CDR3 DNA: TGTGCCAGCAGTTTTTTGAGACAGGGAAGCAATCAGCCCCAGCATTTT. Translated, it gives CASSFLRQGSNQPQHF.

The CDR3 nucleotides read TGTGCCAGCAGCTTGGGAGTTTCCTACGAGCAGTACTTC. Residues: CASSLGVSYEQYF. The chain couples TRBV5-6 to TRBJ2-7, with D hard to call. The germline CDR1 and CDR2 sequences are SGHDT and YYEEEE. Trimming removed 0 bases from V and 1 base from J, with 5 bases in between. There are 13 residues in the CDR3.

Comment on this clone: Relative to the germline gene, one junction end is altered; a read error may explain this. The chain combines TRBV14 with TRBJ2-1; 13 nucleotides agree with TRBD2. The germline CDR1 and CDR2 sequences are SGHDN and FVKESK. The CDR3 loop spans 18 amino acids. The CDR3 spells CASSLKGGLAGFYTEQFF. The CDR3 nucleotides read TGTGCCAGCAGCCTCAAGGGGGGACTAGCGGGATTTTACACTGAGCAGTTCTTC.

The chain is built from TRBV4-2 and TRBJ2-5; 8 bases fit TRBD2. The end of the DNA fits TRBJ2-7 better, so the J call may be wrong. The germline CDR1 and CDR2 sequences are LGHNA and YNFKEQ. The length of the CDR3 is 16 residues. Here the CDR3 reads CASSQELAGSSYEQYF. In DNA form, the CDR3 reads TGTGCCAGCAGCCAAGAGTTAGCGGGAAGCTCCTACGAGCAGTACTTC.

The gene calls are TRBV19 and TRBJ2-7; 8 positions match TRBD1. CDR1 and CDR2 (germline): LNHDA, SQIVND (reference sequence). The CDR3 sequence is 15 residues long. J lost 0 bases, V lost 3 bases, and 4 bases had no gene match. CDR3 nucleotides: TGTGCCAGTAGTATGGGACAGGTTAGCTCCTACGAGCAGTACTTC. As protein: CASSMGQVSSYEQYF.

As DNA, the CDR3 is TGCGCCAGCAGCCAAGATCTGCGGGGGGGGGAACAGTACTTC. The encoded protein is CASSQDLRGGEQYF. This chain joins TRBV4-3 and TRBJ2-7, with TRBD2 matching 9 bases. Germline-derived CDR1 and CDR2 are LGHNA and YSLEER. The CDR3 extends over 14 amino acids. The ends lost 0 bases at V and 10 bases at J; junction bases unmatched: 7.

This sequence joins TRBV7-2 and TRBJ2-2; D perhaps matches TRBD2 (5 bases). This CDR3 has 17 residues. The ends were cut back, 1 base at V and 2 bases at J, with 14 bases in the middle. Germline V CDR1 and CDR2: SGHTA, FQGNSA. The CDR3 is CASSLVGTGLNTGELFF. The CDR3 DNA is TGTGCCAGCAGCTTAGTTGGAACGGGGTTAAACACCGGGGAGCTGTTTTTT.

The J gene is TRBJ2-1, the V gene TRBV11-3; TRBD2 matches 8 bases. The germline CDR1 and CDR2 sequences are SGHNT and YENEEA. The CDR3 has 16 residues. Germline trimming cut 0 bases from V and 5 bases from J; bases unmatched to any gene: 6. CDR3 in amino acids: CASSLEVSGVHNEQFF. CDR3 in DNA: TGTGCCAGCAGCTTAGAGGTTAGCGGGGTCCACAATGAGCAGTTCTTC.

Notes on this clone: Different DNA sequences within this sample yield the same CDR3. V gene TRBV9 combines with J gene TRBJ1-2, with 10 bases matching TRBD1. The length of the CDR3 is 14 residues. V trimming: 2 bases; J trimming: 3 bases; junction bases outside the gene matches: 1. Per the germline V gene, CDR1 is SGDLS and CDR2 is YYNGEE. DNA for the CDR3: TGTGCCAGCAGCGTTGGGACAGGGGACTATGGCTACACCTTC. Translating gives CASSVGTGDYGYTF.

The gene calls are TRBV19 and TRBJ1-2; 7 nucleotides agree with TRBD1. From germline, CDR1 is LNHDA and CDR2 SQIVND (reference sequence). CDR3 length: 14 amino acids. J was trimmed by 4 bases and V by 5 bases; bases with no gene match: 7. The CDR3 loop reads CASSHPGQIYGYTF. The CDR3 coding sequence is TGTGCCAGTAGTCATCCGGGACAGATCTATGGCTACACCTTC.

V and J are TRBV29-1 and TRBJ1-2; 8 nucleotides align to TRBD1. This CDR3 has 15 residues. Germline V gene data show CDR1 as SQVTM and CDR2 as ANQGSEA. Trimming removed 7 bases from V and 7 bases from J; junction bases left unmatched: 17. CDR3 in amino acids: CSAYLPGQVMGGYTF. The CDR3 DNA reads as TGCAGCGCGTATCTCCCGGGACAGGTTATGGGTGGCTACACCTTC.

In DNA, the CDR3 is TGTGCCAGCAGCCCCGACGGGGGGAGTAGAGGCTACACCTTC. Amino acid sequence: CASSPDGGSRGYTF. The chain employs TRBV5-4 and TRBJ1-2, with D tentatively TRBD1 (5 bases). V lost 4 bases and J lost 8, with 18 bases in between. CDR1 and CDR2 (germline): SGHNT, YYREEE (reference sequence). The CDR3 loop spans 14 amino acids.

This clone showed up just once. The CDR3: CASSVATAGGEDTQYF. Written as DNA, the CDR3 is TGTGCCAGCAGCGTAGCTACCGCAGGGGGAGAAGATACGCAGTATTTT. The chain has TRBV9 and TRBJ2-3, with TRBD1 identical over 7 bases. Germline V CDR1 and CDR2: SGDLS, YYNGEE. After removal of 0 bases from V and 5 bases from J, the junction contained 9 bases not matched to a gene. The CDR3 is 16 residues long.

This sequence joins TRBV29-1 and TRBJ2-7, with D perhaps matching TRBD1 (6 bases). This CDR3 comprises 14 residues. V was cut by 6 bases and J by 2 bases, with 17 bases left in between. Germline V lookup: CDR1 SQVTM, CDR2 ANQGSEA. The CDR3 spells CSVSGHRGPYEQYF. CDR3 DNA: TGCAGCGTCTCGGGACACCGAGGGCCCTACGAGCAGTACTTC.

The gene calls are TRBV7-9 and TRBJ2-7, with D perhaps TRBD1 (5 bases). CDR3 length: 13 residues. From germline, CDR1 is SEHNR and CDR2 FQNEAQ (reference sequence). Deletions cut 5 bases from V and 3 bases from J, with 11 bases between. CDR3 loop: CASSTKGFYEQYF. The CDR3 nucleotides are TGTGCCAGCAGCACGAAGGGGTTCTACGAGCAGTACTTC.

The chain employs TRBV27 and TRBJ1-4, with D unclear. The germline V gene encodes CDR1 MNHEY and CDR2 SMNVEV (reference sequence). The V end was cut by 5 bases, the J end by 6 bases, with 16 bases between. The CDR3 has 15 amino acids. The CDR3 is CASSPPGFEYEKLFF. The CDR3 DNA reads TGTGCCAGCAGTCCGCCGGGGTTTGAGTATGAAAAACTGTTTTTT.

The chain recombines TRBV9 with TRBJ1-1; possible D gene TRBD1, 6 bases. CDR1 SGDLS and CDR2 YYNGEE come from the germline V gene. This CDR3 has 14 amino acids. The ends were cut back, 4 bases at V and 1 base at J, with 11 bases in the middle. The CDR3 nucleotides are TGTGCCAGCAGCCCGAGGGGACAGAACACTGAAGCTTTCTTT. This encodes CASSPRGQNTEAFF. Looking up the rest from reference TRBV9 and TRBJ1-1 gives the full variable domain: DSGVTQTPKHLITATGQRVTLRCSPRSGDLSVYWYQQSLDQGLQFLIQYYNGEERAKGNILERFSAQQFPDLHSELNLSSLELGDSALYFCASSPRGQNTEAFFGQGTRLTVV.

This rearrangement joins TRBV2 to TRBJ2-5; 8 nucleotides match TRBD1. Per the germline V gene, CDR1 is SNHLY and CDR2 is FYNNEI. V gave up 6 bases and J gave up 3 bases; unmatched junction bases: 9. CDR3 length: 15 amino acids. CDR3 amino acids: CASRLPGTGKETQYF. CDR3 in DNA: TGTGCCAGCAGACTCCCCGGGACAGGAAAAGAGACCCAGTACTTC.

The chain uses TRBV28 and TRBJ1-2; D is unclear. Looked up from germline, CDR1 is MDHEN and CDR2 is SYDVKM. The CDR3 has 14 amino acids. V lost 3 bases and J 7 bases, leaving 15 bases between the germline ends. The CDR3 spells CASSLFGLLGGYTF. The CDR3 nucleotides read TGTGCCAGCAGTTTGTTCGGACTCCTTGGTGGCTACACCTTC.